In its sample, the clone carrying this T cell receptor beta chain was seen a few times. What it binds is unknown. This entry comes from a study of molecular identifiers for immune sequencing clone quantification. Each CDR3 protein gets one entry after TCRdb re-called the PCR reads with MiXCR. The table records some 650,000 distinct CDR3 sequences, less than 20% of them present only once. Whole-study results and caveats: Effector cells had over 98% of their molecules in clones above 20 RNA copies, while naive cells had under 1%.

The V gene end was trimmed by 0 bases and the J gene end by 5 bases; junction bases not matched to a gene: 3. This CDR3 comprises 15 residues. Germline loops: CDR1 PRHDT, CDR2 FYEKMQ (reference sequence). The chain has TRBV13 and TRBJ2-5, with 10 bases matching TRBD2. Sequences were obtained from naive CD8+ T cells from blood, with Jurkat cell RNA spiked in. Sample subset: FACS-sorted CD8+CD4-CCR7+CD45RA+ naive T cells. The receptor's source is a human donor in good health. Some libraries in this study had Jurkat cell RNA spiked in. This CDR3 reads CASSLGASGGETQYF. The CDR3 DNA reads as TGTGCCAGCAGCTTAGGTGCTAGCGGGGGCGAGACCCAGTACTTC.